The 17 T cell receptor beta chains presented below share a single source sample, sequenced in a study of identifying expanded T cells in peripheral blood. TCRdb's copy holds only in-frame clones and misses some; the assay was immunoSEQ multiplex PCR. This sample has tens of thousands of clones, with about 83% found just once. Sequenced input: blood. All receptors come from a person aged 18 to 75 in good health.

V and J are TRBV6-1 and TRBJ2-4, with D possibly being TRBD2 (5 bases). Trimming took 0 bases from V and 0 from J, leaving 12 bases between them. Germline loops: CDR1 MNHNS, CDR2 SASEGT. CDR3 length: 17 residues. CDR3 residues: CASSEASLALAKNIQYF. The CDR3 coding sequence is TGTGCCAGCAGTGAAGCTAGCCTAGCCCTAGCCAAAAACATTCAGTACTTC.

V and J are TRBV7-9 and TRBJ2-3; TRBD2 matches 12 bases. CDR1 is SEHNR and CDR2 is FQNEAQ in the germline V gene (reference sequence). With V trimmed by 3 bases and J by 8 bases, 6 bases remained unmatched. The length of the CDR3 is 15 residues. The CDR3 DNA is TGTGCCAGCAGCTTCGGACTAGCGGGGTCTAGTACGCAGTATTTT. It yields the protein CASSFGLAGSSTQYF.

The chain employs TRBV11-2 and TRBJ2-1; D is ambiguous. The CDR3 runs 13 residues. V was cut by 4 bases and J by 4 bases, with 8 bases left in between. Germline V gene data show CDR1 as SGHAT and CDR2 as FQNNGV. The chain's CDR3 is CASSSEVYNEQFF. CDR3 DNA sequence: TGTGCCAGCAGCTCCGAGGTTTACAATGAGCAGTTCTTC.

J is TRBJ2-5 and V is TRBV2, with a possible D match to TRBD1 (6 bases). The V gene lost 7 bases and the J gene lost 0 bases, with 9 bases spanning the gap. The CDR3 length is 13 residues. The germline CDR1 and CDR2 sequences are SNHLY and FYNNEI. The DNA of the CDR3 is TGTGCCAGCAAGAGGGGGTACCAAGAGACCCAGTACTTC. This gives the protein CASKRGYQETQYF.

Turning to this clone: The same CDR3 is also encoded by other DNA sequences in this sample. The rearrangement links TRBV1 to TRBJ2-4; TRBD2 reflects the table's D call only, with no check against the DNA. TRBV1 is shown as a pseudogene. The CDR3 is made up of 20 amino acids. The CDR3 is CTSRRSDGWPSELAKNIQYF. CDR3 in DNA: TGCACCAGCAGAAGAAGCGACGGCTGGCCCTCTGAACTAGCCAAAAACATTCAGTACTTC.

CDR3 DNA: TGTGCCAGCAGTTACCCCGGAGCGGGAGACACCGGGGAGCTGTTTTTT. Protein product: CASSYPGAGDTGELFF. V is TRBV6-7 and J is TRBJ2-2; 8 nucleotides line up with TRBD2. TRBV6-7 counts as an open reading frame of uncertain function. Trimming removed 2 bases from V and 3 bases from J; junction bases left unmatched: 5. This CDR3 spans 16 amino acids.

This chain joins TRBV11-3 and TRBJ2-5; TRBD2 matches at 8 bases. In germline, CDR1 is SGHNT, CDR2 YENEEA. CDR3 length: 17 amino acids. J gave up 1 base and V 1 base, and 8 bases lay outside the gene matches. The CDR3: CASSLGRLAIAQETQYF. The CDR3 DNA reads as TGTGCCAGCAGCTTAGGGCGACTAGCGATCGCCCAAGAGACCCAGTACTTC. The variable domain in full, completed from reference TRBV11-3 and TRBJ2-5, reads EAGVVQSPRYKIIEKKQPVAFWCNPISGHNTLYWYLQNLGQGPELLIRYENEEAVDDSQLPKDRFSAERLKGVDSTLKIQPAELGDSAVYLCASSLGRLAIAQETQYFGPGTRLLVL.

The chain couples TRBV7-2 to TRBJ2-1, with D perhaps assigned TRBD1 or TRBD2 (6 bases each). CDR3 size: 15 residues. The germline V gene encodes CDR1 SGHTA and CDR2 FQGNSA. Trimming stripped 3 bases from V and 2 bases from J, with 11 bases between. The CDR3 sequence: CASSLGAGTYNEQFF. The CDR3 DNA reads as TGTGCCAGCAGCTTGGGGGCGGGAACCTACAATGAGCAGTTCTTC.

V usage is TRBV7-6 and J usage is TRBJ1-3; unclear D gene. Trimming left V 5 bases short and J 0 bases short, with 14 bases between. The germline V gene has CDR1 SGHVS and CDR2 FNYEAQ. The CDR3 totals 16 residues. The CDR3 DNA sequence: TGTGCCAGCAGCGGGATTGTTAGGCGCTCTGGAAACACCATATATTTT. It codes for CASSGIVRRSGNTIYF.

The chain has TRBV9 and TRBJ2-1, with D possibly being TRBD1 (6 bases). V was trimmed by 4 bases and J by 7 bases, leaving 21 bases between them. CDR1 and CDR2 (germline): SGDLS, YYNGEE. This CDR3 has 16 amino acids. CDR3 nucleotides: TGTGCCAGCAGCTTCTCACAGGGTACTGGCTTGAATGAGCAGTTCTTC. Translated: CASSFSQGTGLNEQFF. The variable domain in full, with the rest retrieved from reference TRBV9 and TRBJ2-1, is DSGVTQTPKHLITATGQRVTLRCSPRSGDLSVYWYQQSLDQGLQFLIQYYNGEERAKGNILERFSAQQFPDLHSELNLSSLELGDSALYFCASSFSQGTGLNEQFFGPGTRLTVL.

The rearrangement links TRBV19 to TRBJ2-7; TRBD2 aligns across 9 bases. The CDR3 runs 15 residues. The ends lost 2 bases at V and 0 bases at J; junction bases unmatched: 2. Germline assignment: CDR1 LNHDA and CDR2 SQIVND (reference sequence). CDR3 region: CASSISSGSSYEQYF. The CDR3 coding sequence is TGTGCCAGTAGTATAAGTAGCGGGAGCTCCTACGAGCAGTACTTC.

A single count supports this clone. The chain recombines TRBV7-2 with TRBJ1-1; 8 positions match TRBD1. V trimming: 4 bases; J trimming: 5 bases; junction bases outside the gene matches: 9. The CDR3 spans 15 residues. CDR1 is SGHTA, CDR2 FQGNSA, per germline. CDR3 bases: TGTGCCAGCAGCTGGGAAGCCAGGGGGCGGACTGAAGCTTTCTTT. Translation: CASSWEARGRTEAFF.

The V call is TRBV30, the J call TRBJ1-1; D is ambiguous. Per the germline V gene, CDR1 is GTSNPN and CDR2 is SVGIG (reference sequence). The CDR3 is 11 amino acids. V shed 5 bases and J shed 6 bases, with 10 bases lying between them. CDR3 DNA sequence: TGTGCCTGGGCGGCCGGGGCTGAAGCTTTCTTT. It is translated as CAWAAGAEAFF.

By share of the sample, this clone is medium-sized (0.01 to 0.1%). The chain recombines TRBV13 with TRBJ2-2, with D possibly matching TRBD2 (6 bases). The CDR3 sequence is 14 residues long. CDR1 PRHDT and CDR2 FYEKMQ come from the germline V gene (reference sequence). V shed 4 bases and J shed 3 bases, with 9 bases lying between them. Written as DNA, the CDR3 is TGTGCCAGCAGCTACGGGACTCACACCGGGGAGCTGTTTTTT. Translation gives CASSYGTHTGELFF. The full variable domain, in which reference TRBV13 and TRBJ2-2 provide the parts outside the CDR3, is AAGVIQSPRHLIKEKRETATLKCYPIPRHDTVYWYQQGPGQDPQFLISFYEKMQSDKGSIPDRFSAQQFSDYHSELNMSSLELGDSALYFCASSYGTHTGELFFGEGSRLTVL.

The chain's CDR3 is CASSQDKAGSYEQYF. The CDR3 DNA is TGCGCCAGCAGCCAAGATAAGGCAGGGAGCTACGAGCAGTACTTC. The V and J genes are TRBV4-3 and TRBJ2-7; D may match TRBD1 or TRBD2 (5 bases each). This CDR3 spans 15 amino acids. The germline V gene encodes CDR1 LGHNA and CDR2 YSLEER. Trimming pared 0 bases from V and 3 bases from J, leaving 12 bases between.

The V call is TRBV5-1, the J call TRBJ2-1; a weak D match, TRBD2 (6 bases). Looked up from germline, CDR1 is SGHRS and CDR2 is YFSETQ. CDR3 length equals 14 residues. The V end was cut by 4 bases, the J end by 3 bases, with 11 bases between. The CDR3 DNA reads as TGCGCCAGCAGCAAACGAGCGGGCTACAATGAGCAGTTCTTC. This sequence encodes CASSKRAGYNEQFF.

The rearrangement links TRBV10-3 to TRBJ2-2; 7 nucleotides align to TRBD1. CDR3 length: 14 residues. Unmatched junction bases numbered 5, after V lost 10 bases and J lost 0 bases. In germline, CDR1 is ENHRY, CDR2 SYGVKD. In nucleotides, the CDR3 is TGTGCCACCTCTACAGGGGCGAACACCGGGGAGCTGTTTTTT. Amino acids: CATSTGANTGELFF.